A single sample is the source of the 5 T cell receptor beta chains below, sequenced in a study of lymphopenia after photon versus proton radiotherapy. The table came from immunoSEQ multiplex PCR; TCRdb's copy has only in-frame clones and leaves some out. Of around 64,000 clones detected, roughly 90% appear once; the ten largest clones hold around 13%. Sequencing was performed on peripheral blood, taken from a patient treated with proton-based radiotherapy. These receptor sequences come from a man older than 75 with esophageal cancer.

The chain couples TRBV11-2 to TRBJ1-2, with D possibly being TRBD1 (6 bases). V shed 5 bases and J shed 2 bases, with 12 bases lying between them. CDR3 length equals 14 residues. Germline V lookup: CDR1 SGHAT, CDR2 FQNNGV. CDR3 in DNA: TGTGCCAGCAGCCCCTTGACAGGCAACTATGGCTACACCTTC. Translated: CASSPLTGNYGYTF.

The J gene is TRBJ1-6, the V gene TRBV6-5; 8 positions match TRBD1. V lost 3 bases and J lost 7; bases outside the gene matches: 5. CDR3 length: 15 residues. From germline, CDR1 is MNHEY and CDR2 SVGAGI. The CDR3 sequence is CASSYGRTGNSPLHF. The CDR3 nucleotides are TGTGCCAGCAGTTATGGGAGGACAGGGAATTCACCCCTCCACTTT.

The J gene is TRBJ1-2, the V gene TRBV9; the D gene is possibly TRBD1 (5 bases). Deletions cut 0 bases from V and 3 bases from J, with 12 bases between. Looked up from germline, CDR1 is SGDLS and CDR2 is YYNGEE. The length of the CDR3 is 15 residues. The CDR3 DNA is TGTGCCAGCAGCGTAGGGGTAGGGGCTTACTATGGCTACACCTTC. Protein sequence: CASSVGVGAYYGYTF.

This chain uses TRBV19 with TRBJ2-1; TRBD2 agrees at 10 bases. The germline V gene has CDR1 LNHDA and CDR2 SQIVND (reference sequence). This CDR3 region has 15 residues. The V and J ends lost 6 bases and 4 bases, in that order; junction bases with no gene match: 6. Written as DNA, the CDR3 is TGTGCCAGTAGCAAAGCGGGAGGGATGTACAATGAGCAGTTCTTC. It translates to CASSKAGGMYNEQFF.

This clone has only one observation. The chain employs TRBV9 and TRBJ2-3; no definite D call. The V end was cut by 0 bases, the J end by 8 bases, with 7 bases between. Germline V gene data show CDR1 as SGDLS and CDR2 as YYNGEE. The CDR3 consists of 12 residues. The CDR3 here is CASSVGSGTQYF. CDR3 nucleotides: TGTGCCAGCAGCGTAGGATCTGGTACGCAGTATTTT. Together with reference TRBV9 and TRBJ2-3, the CDR3 gives the full variable domain: DSGVTQTPKHLITATGQRVTLRCSPRSGDLSVYWYQQSLDQGLQFLIQYYNGEERAKGNILERFSAQQFPDLHSELNLSSLELGDSALYFCASSVGSGTQYFGPGTRLTVL.